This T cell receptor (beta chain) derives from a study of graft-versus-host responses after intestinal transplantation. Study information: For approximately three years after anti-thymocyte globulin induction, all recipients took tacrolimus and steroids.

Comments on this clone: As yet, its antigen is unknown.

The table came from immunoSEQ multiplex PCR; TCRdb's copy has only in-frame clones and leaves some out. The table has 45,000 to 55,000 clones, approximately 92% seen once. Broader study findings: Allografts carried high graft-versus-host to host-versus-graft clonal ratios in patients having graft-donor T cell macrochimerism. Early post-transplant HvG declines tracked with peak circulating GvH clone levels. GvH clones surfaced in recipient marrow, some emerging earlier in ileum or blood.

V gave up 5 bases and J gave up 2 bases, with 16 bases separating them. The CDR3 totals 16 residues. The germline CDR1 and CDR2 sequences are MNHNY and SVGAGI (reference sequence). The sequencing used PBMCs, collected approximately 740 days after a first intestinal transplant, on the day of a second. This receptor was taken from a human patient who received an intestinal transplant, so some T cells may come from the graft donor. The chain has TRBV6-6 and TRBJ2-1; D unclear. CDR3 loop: CASSLPSGFTYNEQFF. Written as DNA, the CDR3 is TGTGCCAGCAGTCTCCCTTCCGGGTTTACCTACAATGAGCAGTTCTTC.